This T cell receptor (beta chain) was captured in a study of metastatic and nonmetastatic thyroid tumors. Study overall: For malignant and benign thyroid patients, tumor or nodule tissue and blood were the sources whose repertoires were compared.

As originally analysed: Clinicopathological groups differed in CDR3, with these differences serving to build a distant-metastasis classifier for papillary thyroid cancer. Using MiXCR, TCRdb re-called clones from the PCR reads. The V and J calls come from TCRdb's annotation, not from the publication. The sample has 10,000 to 15,000 clones; roughly a quarter are singletons. The CDR3 totals 13 residues. Germline V gene lookup returns CDR1 MDHEN and CDR2 SYDVKM. V was cut by 4 bases and J by 7 bases, with 11 bases left in between. In this sample, this clone is medium-sized. Nobody among the patients had been given any treatment before thyroid surgery.

Source material: tumor tissue. The receptor's source is a female donor with papillary thyroid cancer or a benign thyroid nodule (not recorded which). Some clones in this sample may be carry-over from other donors' samples. J is TRBJ2-1 and V is TRBV28; the D is unclear. The CDR3 DNA sequence: TGTGCCAGCAGTTCTCCATCAGGAAATGAGCAGTTCTTC. This sequence encodes CASSSPSGNEQFF.